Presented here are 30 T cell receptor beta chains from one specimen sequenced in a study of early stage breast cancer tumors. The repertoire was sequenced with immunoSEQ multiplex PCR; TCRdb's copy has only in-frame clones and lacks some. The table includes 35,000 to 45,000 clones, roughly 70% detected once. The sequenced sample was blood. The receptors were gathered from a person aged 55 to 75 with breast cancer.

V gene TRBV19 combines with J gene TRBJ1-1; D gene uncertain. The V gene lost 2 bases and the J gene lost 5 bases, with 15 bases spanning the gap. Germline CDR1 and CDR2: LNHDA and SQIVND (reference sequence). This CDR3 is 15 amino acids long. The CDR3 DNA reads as TGTGCCAGTAGTATATCTACGGAGGGAGTAACTGAAGCTTTCTTT. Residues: CASSISTEGVTEAFF.

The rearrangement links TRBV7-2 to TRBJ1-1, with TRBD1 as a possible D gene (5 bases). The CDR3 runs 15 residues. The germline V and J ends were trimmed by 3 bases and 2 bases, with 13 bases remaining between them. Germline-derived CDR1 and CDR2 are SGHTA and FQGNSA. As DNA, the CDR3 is TGTGCCAGCAGCTTCGGGGGGGTGGTAAACACTGAAGCTTTCTTT. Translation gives CASSFGGVVNTEAFF.

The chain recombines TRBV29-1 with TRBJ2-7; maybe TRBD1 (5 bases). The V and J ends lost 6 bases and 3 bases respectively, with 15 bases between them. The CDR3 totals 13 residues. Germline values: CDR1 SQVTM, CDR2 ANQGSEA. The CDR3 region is CSVTLDGHYEQYF. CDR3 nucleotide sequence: TGCAGCGTGACCCTCGACGGACACTACGAGCAGTACTTC.

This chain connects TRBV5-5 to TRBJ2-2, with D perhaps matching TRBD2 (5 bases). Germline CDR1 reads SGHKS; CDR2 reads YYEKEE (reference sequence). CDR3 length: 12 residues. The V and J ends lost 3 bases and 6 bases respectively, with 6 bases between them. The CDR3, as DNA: TGTGCCAGCAGCTCACTAGCCGGGGAGCTGTTTTTT. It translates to CASSSLAGELFF.

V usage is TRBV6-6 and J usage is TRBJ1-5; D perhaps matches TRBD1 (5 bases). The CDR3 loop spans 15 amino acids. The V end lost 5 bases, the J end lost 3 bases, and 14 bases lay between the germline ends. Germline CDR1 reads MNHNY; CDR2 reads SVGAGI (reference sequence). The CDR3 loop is CASSPRGVSNQPQHF. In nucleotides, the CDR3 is TGTGCCAGCAGTCCCCGGGGGGTGTCCAATCAGCCCCAGCATTTT.

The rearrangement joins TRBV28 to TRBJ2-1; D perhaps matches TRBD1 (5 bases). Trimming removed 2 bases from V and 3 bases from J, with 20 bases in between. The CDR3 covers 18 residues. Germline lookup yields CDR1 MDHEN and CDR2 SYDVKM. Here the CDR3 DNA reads TGTGCCAGCAGTTTACCCCTTTACAGGAAGGGTCTCTACAATGAGCAGTTCTTC. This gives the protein CASSLPLYRKGLYNEQFF.

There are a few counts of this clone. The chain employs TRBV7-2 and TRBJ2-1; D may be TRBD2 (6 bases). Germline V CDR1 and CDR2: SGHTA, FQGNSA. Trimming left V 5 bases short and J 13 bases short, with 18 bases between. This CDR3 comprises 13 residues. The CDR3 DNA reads TGTGCCAGCAGCCGAGGGGACCGGGACTTACAGTTCTTC. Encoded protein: CASSRGDRDLQFF.

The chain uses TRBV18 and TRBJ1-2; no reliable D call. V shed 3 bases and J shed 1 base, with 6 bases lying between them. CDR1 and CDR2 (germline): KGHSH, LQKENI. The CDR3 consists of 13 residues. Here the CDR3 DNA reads TGTGCCAGCTCACCGAGCGGTAACTATGGCTACACCTTC. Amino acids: CASSPSGNYGYTF.

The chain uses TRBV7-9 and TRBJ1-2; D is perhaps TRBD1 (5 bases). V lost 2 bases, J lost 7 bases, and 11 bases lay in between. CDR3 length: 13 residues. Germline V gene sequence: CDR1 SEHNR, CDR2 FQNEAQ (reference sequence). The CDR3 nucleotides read TGTGCCAGCAGCTTAACCCAGGGCGTTGGCTACACCTTC. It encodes CASSLTQGVGYTF.

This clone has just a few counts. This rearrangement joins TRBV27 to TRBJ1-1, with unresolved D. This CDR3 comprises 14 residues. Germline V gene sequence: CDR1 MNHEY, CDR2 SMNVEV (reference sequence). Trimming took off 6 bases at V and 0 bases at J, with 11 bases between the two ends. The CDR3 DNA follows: TGTGCCAGCAGCTCAGGAGCCCTGAACACTGAAGCTTTCTTT. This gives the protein CASSSGALNTEAFF.

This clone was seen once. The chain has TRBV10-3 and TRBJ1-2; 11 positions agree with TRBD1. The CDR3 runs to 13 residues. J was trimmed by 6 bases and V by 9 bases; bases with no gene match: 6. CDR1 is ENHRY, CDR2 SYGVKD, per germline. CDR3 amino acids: CAIDEGQGDGYTF. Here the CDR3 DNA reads TGTGCCATAGATGAGGGACAGGGGGATGGCTACACCTTC.

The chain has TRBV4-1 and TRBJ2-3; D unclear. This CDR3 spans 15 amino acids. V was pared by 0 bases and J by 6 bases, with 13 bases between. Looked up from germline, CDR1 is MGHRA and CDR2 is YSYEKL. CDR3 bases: TGCGCCAGCAGCCAAGAAGGCACGAAAGGCGATACGCAGTATTTT. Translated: CASSQEGTKGDTQYF.

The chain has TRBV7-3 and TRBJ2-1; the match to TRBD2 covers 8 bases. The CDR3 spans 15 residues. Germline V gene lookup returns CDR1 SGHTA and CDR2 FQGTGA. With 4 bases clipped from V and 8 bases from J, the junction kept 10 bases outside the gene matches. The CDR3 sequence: CASSWAGGTHDEQFF. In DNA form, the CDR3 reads TGTGCCAGCAGCTGGGCGGGGGGTACTCATGATGAGCAGTTCTTC.

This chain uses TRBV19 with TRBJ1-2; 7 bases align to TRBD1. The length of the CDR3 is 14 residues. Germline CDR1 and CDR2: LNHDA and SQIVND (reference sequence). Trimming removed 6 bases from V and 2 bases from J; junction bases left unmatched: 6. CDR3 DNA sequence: TGTGCCAGTAGGGAGGACAGGACGAACTATGGCTACACCTTC. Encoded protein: CASREDRTNYGYTF.

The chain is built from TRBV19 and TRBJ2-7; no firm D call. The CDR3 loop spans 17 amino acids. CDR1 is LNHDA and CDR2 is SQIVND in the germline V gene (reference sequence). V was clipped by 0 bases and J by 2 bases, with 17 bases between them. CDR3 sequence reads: CASSIEVIHRRPYEQYF. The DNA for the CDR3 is TGTGCCAGTAGTATAGAGGTTATACACCGCCGTCCCTACGAGCAGTACTTC.

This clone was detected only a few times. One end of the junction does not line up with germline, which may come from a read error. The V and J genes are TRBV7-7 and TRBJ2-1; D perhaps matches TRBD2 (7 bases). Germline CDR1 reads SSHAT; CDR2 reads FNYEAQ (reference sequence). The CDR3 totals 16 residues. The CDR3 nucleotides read TGTGCTAGCAGCTTAGGAGGCGGGGGCCCCTCCAATGAGCAGTTCTTC. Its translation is CASSLGGGGPSNEQFF. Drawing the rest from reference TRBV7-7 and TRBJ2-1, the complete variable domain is GAGVSQSPRYKVTKRGQDVTLRCDPISSHATLYWYQQALGQGPEFLTYFNYEAQPDKSGLPSDRFSAERPEGSISTLTIQRTEQRDSAMYRCASSLGGGGPSNEQFFGPGTRLTVL.

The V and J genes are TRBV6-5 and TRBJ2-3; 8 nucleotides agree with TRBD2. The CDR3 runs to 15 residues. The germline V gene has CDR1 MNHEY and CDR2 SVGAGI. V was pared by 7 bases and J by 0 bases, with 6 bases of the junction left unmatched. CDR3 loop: CASTVPGGSTDTQYF. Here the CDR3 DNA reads TGTGCCAGCACCGTACCGGGGGGGAGCACAGATACGCAGTATTTT.

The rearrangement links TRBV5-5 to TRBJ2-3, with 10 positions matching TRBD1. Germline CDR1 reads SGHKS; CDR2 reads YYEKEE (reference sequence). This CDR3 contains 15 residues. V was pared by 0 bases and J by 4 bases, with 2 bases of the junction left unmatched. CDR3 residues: CASSLVGTGADTQYF. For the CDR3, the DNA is TGTGCCAGCAGCTTGGTGGGGACAGGGGCAGATACGCAGTATTTT.

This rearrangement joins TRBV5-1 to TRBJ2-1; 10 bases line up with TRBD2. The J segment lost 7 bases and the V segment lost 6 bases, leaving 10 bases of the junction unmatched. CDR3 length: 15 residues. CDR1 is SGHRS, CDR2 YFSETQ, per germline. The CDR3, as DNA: TGCGCCAGCACCTATATAGCGGGGGGTCGGAATGAGCAGTTCTTC. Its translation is CASTYIAGGRNEQFF.

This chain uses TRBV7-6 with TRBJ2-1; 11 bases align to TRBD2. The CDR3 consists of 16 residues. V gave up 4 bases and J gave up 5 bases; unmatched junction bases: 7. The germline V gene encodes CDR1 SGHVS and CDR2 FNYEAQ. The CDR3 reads CASSSFPGLADNEQFF. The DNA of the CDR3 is TGTGCCAGCAGCTCCTTTCCGGGACTAGCGGACAATGAGCAGTTCTTC.

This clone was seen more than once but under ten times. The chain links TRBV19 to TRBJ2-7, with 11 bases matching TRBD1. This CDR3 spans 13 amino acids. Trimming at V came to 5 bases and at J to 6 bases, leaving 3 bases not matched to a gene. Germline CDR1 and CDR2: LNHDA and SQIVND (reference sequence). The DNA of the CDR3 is TGTGCCAGTAGTCCCGGGACAGGGGGCGAGCAGTACTTC. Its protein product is CASSPGTGGEQYF.

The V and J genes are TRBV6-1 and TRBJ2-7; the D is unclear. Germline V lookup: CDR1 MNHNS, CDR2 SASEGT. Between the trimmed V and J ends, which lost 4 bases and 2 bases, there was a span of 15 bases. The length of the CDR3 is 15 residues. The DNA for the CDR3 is TGTGCCAGCAGTGTCCTGGGCGCGGAGCCCTACGAGCAGTACTTC. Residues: CASSVLGAEPYEQYF.

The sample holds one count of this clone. Here the CDR3 reads CASSNQDTQYF. The CDR3 coding sequence is TGTGCCAGCAGTAATCAAGATACGCAGTATTTT. The chain joins TRBV6-1 to TRBJ2-3; D is ambiguous. This CDR3 spans 11 amino acids. V was shortened by 5 bases and J by 5 bases, with 5 bases between the two germline ends. The germline gives CDR1 MNHNS, CDR2 SASEGT.

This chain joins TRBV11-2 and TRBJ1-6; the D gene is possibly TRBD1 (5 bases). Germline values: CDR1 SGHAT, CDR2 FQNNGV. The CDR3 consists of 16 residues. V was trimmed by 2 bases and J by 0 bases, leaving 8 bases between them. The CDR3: CASSLNQGSYNSPLHF. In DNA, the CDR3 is TGTGCCAGCAGCTTAAACCAGGGCTCCTATAATTCACCCCTCCACTTT.

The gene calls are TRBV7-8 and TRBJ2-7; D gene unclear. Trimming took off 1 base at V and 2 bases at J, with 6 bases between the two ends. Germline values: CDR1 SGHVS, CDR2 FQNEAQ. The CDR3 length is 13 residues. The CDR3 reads CASSLERTYEQYF. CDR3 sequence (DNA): TGTGCCAGCAGCTTAGAACGGACCTACGAGCAGTACTTC.

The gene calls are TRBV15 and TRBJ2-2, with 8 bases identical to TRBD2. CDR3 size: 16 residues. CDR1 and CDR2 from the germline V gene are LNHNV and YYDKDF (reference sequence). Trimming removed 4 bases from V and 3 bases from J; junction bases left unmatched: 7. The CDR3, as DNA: TGTGCCACCAGCAATGCCCGGGGGGGGCACACCGGGGAGCTGTTTTTT. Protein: CATSNARGGHTGELFF. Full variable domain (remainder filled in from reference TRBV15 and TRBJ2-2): DAMVIQNPRYQVTQFGKPVTLSCSQTLNHNVMYWYQQKSSQAPKLLFHYYDKDFNNEADTPDNFQSRRPNTSFCFLDIRSPGLGDTAMYLCATSNARGGHTGELFFGEGSRLTVL.

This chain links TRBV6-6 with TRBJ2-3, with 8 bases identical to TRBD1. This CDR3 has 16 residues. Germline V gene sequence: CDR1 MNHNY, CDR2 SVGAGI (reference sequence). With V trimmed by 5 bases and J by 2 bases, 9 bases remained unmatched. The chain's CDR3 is CASSPNGQGDTDTQYF. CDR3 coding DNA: TGTGCCAGCAGTCCGAATGGACAGGGCGACACAGATACGCAGTATTTT.

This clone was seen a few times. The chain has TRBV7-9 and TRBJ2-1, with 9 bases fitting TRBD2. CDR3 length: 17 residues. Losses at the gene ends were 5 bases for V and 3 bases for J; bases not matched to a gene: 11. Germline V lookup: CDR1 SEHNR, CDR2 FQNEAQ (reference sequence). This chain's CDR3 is CASSPWREGRGYNEQFF. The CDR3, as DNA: TGTGCCAGCAGCCCCTGGCGGGAGGGCCGAGGCTACAATGAGCAGTTCTTC.

CDR3 loop: CASSGGGMNNEQFF. In DNA, the CDR3 is TGTGCCAGCAGTGGGGGAGGGATGAACAATGAGCAGTTCTTC. This chain links TRBV28 with TRBJ2-1; 7 bases are shared with TRBD2. Germline assignment: CDR1 MDHEN and CDR2 SYDVKM. Unmatched junction bases numbered 6, after V lost 5 bases and J lost 5 bases. The CDR3 is made up of 14 amino acids. Full variable domain (remainder filled in from reference TRBV28 and TRBJ2-1): DVKVTQSSRYLVKRTGEKVFLECVQDMDHENMFWYRQDPGLGLRLIYFSYDVKMKEKGDIPEGYSVSREKKERFSLILESASTNQTSMYLCASSGGGMNNEQFFGPGTRLTVL.

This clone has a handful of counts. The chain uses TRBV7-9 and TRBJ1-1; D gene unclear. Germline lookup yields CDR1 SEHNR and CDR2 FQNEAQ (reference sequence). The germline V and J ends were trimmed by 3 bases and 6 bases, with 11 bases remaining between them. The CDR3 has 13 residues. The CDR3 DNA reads TGTGCCAGCAGCTTTGTCAGTATCGCTGAAGCTTTCTTT. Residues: CASSFVSIAEAFF.